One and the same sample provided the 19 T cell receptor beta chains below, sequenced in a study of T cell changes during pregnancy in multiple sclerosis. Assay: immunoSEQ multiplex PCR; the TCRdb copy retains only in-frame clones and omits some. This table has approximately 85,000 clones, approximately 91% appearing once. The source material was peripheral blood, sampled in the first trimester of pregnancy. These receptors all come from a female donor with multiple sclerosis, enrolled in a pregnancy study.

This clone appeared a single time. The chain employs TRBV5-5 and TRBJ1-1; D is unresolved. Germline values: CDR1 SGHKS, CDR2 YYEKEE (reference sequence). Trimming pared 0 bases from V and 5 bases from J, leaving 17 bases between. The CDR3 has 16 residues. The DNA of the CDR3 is TGTGCCAGCAGCTTGGATCTGGGAGGTAAGGGAACTGAAGCTTTCTTT. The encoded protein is CASSLDLGGKGTEAFF.

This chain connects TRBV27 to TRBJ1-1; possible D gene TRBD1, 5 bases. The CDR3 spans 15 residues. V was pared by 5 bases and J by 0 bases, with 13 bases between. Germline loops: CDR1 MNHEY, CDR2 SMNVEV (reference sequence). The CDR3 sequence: CASSPRTLLNTEAFF. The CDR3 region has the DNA TGTGCCAGCAGTCCTCGGACACTTTTGAACACTGAAGCTTTCTTT.

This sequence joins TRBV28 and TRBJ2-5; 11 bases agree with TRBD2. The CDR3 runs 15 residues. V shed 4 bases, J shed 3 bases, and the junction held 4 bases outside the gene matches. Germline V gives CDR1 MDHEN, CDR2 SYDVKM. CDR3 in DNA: TGTGCCAGCAGTTCCCCGACTAGCGGGAAAGAGACCCAGTACTTC. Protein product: CASSSPTSGKETQYF.

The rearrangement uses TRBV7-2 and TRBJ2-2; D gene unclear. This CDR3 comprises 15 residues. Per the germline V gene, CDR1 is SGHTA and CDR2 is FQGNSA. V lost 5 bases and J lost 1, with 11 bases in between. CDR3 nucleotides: TGTGCCAGCAGCATAGAAAGACTGAACACCGGGGAGCTGTTTTTT. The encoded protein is CASSIERLNTGELFF. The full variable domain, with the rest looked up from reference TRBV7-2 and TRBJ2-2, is GAGVSQSPSNKVTEKGKDVELRCDPISGHTALYWYRQSLGQGLEFLIYFQGNSAPDKSGLPSDRFSAERTGGSVSTLTIQRTQQEDSAVYLCASSIERLNTGELFFGEGSRLTVL.

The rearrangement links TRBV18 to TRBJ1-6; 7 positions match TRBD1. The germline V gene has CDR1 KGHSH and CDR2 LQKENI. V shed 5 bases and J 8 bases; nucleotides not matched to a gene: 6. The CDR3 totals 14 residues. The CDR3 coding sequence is TGTGCCAGCTCAAAACAGGGGTTTTATTCACCCCTCCACTTT. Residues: CASSKQGFYSPLHF. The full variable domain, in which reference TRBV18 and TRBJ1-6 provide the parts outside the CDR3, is NAGVMQNPRHLVRRRGQEARLRCSPMKGHSHVYWYRQLPEEGLKFMVYLQKENIIDESGMPKERFSAEFPKEGPSILRIQQVVRGDSAAYFCASSKQGFYSPLHFGNGTRLTVT.

The CDR3, as DNA: TGTGCCAGCAGTCCTCAGGGCCTCAGGGGCGGCTACACCTTC. Protein product: CASSPQGLRGGYTF. The chain has TRBV27 and TRBJ1-2, with a weak D call TRBD1 (6 bases). Germline V CDR1 and CDR2: MNHEY, SMNVEV (reference sequence). V was cut by 5 bases and J by 8 bases, with 18 bases left in between. There are 14 residues in the CDR3.

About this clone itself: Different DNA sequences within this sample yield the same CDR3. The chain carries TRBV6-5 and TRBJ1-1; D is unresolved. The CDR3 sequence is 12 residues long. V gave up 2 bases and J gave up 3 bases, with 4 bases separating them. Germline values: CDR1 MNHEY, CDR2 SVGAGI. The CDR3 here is CASSYGDTEAFF. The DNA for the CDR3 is TGTGCCAGCAGTTACGGAGACACTGAAGCTTTCTTT.

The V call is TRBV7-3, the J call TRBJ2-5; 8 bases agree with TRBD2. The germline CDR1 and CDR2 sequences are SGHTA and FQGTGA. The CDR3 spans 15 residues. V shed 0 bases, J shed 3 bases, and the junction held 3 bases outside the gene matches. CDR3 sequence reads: CASSLTAGGKETQYF. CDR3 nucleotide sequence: TGTGCCAGCAGCTTAACCGCGGGAGGAAAAGAGACCCAGTACTTC.

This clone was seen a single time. CDR3 sequence (DNA): TGTGCCAGCAGCCCCCGCCGGGGGAGCAATCAGCCCCAGCATTTT. Its translation: CASSPRRGSNQPQHF. The V call is TRBV27, the J call TRBJ1-5; weak D call: TRBD1 (5 bases). V lost 6 bases to trimming and J lost 1 base, with 13 bases between them. This CDR3 has 15 residues. Looked up from germline, CDR1 is MNHEY and CDR2 is SMNVEV (reference sequence).

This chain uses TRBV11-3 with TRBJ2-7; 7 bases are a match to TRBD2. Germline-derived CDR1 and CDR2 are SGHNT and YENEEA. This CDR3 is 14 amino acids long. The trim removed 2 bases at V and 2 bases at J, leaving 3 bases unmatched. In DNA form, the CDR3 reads TGTGCCAGCAGCTTAAACGCGGGGGCCTACGAGCAGTACTTC. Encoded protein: CASSLNAGAYEQYF.

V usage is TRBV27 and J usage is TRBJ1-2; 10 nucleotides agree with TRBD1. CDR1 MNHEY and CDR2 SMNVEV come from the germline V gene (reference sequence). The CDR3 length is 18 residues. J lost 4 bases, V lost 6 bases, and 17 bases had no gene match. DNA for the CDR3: TGTGCCAGCAGCCAACCCCCGGGACAGGGGCCATACGGCTATGGCTACACCTTC. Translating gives CASSQPPGQGPYGYGYTF.

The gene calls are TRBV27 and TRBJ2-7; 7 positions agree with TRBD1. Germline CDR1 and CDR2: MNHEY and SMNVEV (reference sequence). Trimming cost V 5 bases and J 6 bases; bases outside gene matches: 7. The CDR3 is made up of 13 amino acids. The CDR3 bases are TGTGCCAGCAGTCCAAACCCAGGGGGCGAGCAGTACTTC. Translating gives CASSPNPGGEQYF.

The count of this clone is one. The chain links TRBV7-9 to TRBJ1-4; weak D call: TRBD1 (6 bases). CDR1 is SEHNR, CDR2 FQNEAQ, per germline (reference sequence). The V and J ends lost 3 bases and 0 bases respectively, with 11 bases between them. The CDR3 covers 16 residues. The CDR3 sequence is CASSFGQRTTNEKLFF. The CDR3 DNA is TGTGCCAGCAGCTTCGGACAGAGAACAACTAATGAAAAACTGTTTTTT.

The CDR3 spells CASSYRTSGATDTQYF. CDR3 nucleotide sequence: TGTGCCAGCAGTTACCGCACTAGCGGAGCGACAGATACGCAGTATTTT. The genes are TRBV6-5 and TRBJ2-3; TRBD2 aligns across 8 bases. Trimming removed 2 bases from V and 3 bases from J; junction bases left unmatched: 7. This CDR3 contains 16 residues. CDR1 and CDR2 from the germline V gene are MNHEY and SVGAGI.

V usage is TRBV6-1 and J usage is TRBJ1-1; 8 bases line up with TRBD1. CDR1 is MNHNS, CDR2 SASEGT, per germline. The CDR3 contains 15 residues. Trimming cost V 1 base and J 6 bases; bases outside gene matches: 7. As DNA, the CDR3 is TGTGCCAGCAGTGAAGGGACAGGGAGTTTCTCTGAAGCTTTCTTT. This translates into CASSEGTGSFSEAFF.

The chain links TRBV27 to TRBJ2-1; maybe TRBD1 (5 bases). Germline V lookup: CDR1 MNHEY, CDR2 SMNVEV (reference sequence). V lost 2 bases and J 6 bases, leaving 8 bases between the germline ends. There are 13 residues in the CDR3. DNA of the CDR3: TGTGCCAGCAGTTTAGGGCAGGGCAATGAGCAGTTCTTC. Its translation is CASSLGQGNEQFF.

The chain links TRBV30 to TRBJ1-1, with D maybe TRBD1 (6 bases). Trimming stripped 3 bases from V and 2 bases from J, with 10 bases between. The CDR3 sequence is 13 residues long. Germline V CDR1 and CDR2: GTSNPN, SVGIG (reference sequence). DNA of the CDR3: TGTGCCTGGAGCCGGACAGCAAACACTGAAGCTTTCTTT. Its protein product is CAWSRTANTEAFF.

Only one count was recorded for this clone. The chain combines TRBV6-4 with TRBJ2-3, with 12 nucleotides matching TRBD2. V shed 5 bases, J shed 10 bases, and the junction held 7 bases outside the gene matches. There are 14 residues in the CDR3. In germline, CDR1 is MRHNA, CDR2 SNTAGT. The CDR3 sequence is CASSPSGGANPQYF. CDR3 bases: TGTGCCAGCAGTCCTAGCGGGGGGGCGAATCCGCAGTATTTT.

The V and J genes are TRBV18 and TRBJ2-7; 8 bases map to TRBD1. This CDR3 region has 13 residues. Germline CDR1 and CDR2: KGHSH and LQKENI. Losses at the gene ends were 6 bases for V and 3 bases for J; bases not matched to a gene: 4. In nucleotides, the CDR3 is TGTGCCAGCTCCGGACAGGGTGGCTACGAGCAGTACTTC. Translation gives CASSGQGGYEQYF.